The 21 T cell receptor beta chains in this list originate from one sample, sequenced in a study of T cells in Graves' hyperthyroidism and ophthalmopathy. There were TCR beta CDR3 regions amplified from RNA transcripts. The TCR CDR3 was amplified in a first-round RT-PCR using the HTBI primer set. TCRdb analysed the multiplex PCR reads with MiXCR anew, one entry per CDR3 protein. The data hold around 300,000 distinct CDR3 sequences, with about 15% observed a single time. Sequencing used blood. The receptor source for this set is a woman aged 50 to 60 with Graves' hyperthyroidism that later progressed to Graves' ophthalmopathy.

J is TRBJ1-6 and V is TRBV4-2; no clear D. CDR1 and CDR2 (germline): LGHNA, YNFKEQ. CDR3 size: 12 residues. The V and J ends lost 1 base and 10 bases respectively, with 5 bases between them. The DNA of the CDR3 is TGTGCCAGCAGCCAAGGAGGCTCACCCCTCCACTTT. This gives the protein CASSQGGSPLHF.

This clonotype was seen many times. In DNA, the CDR3 is TGCAGTGCTATCCGGGGAGGAGGCAATCAGCCCCAGCATTTT. Its translation: CSAIRGGGNQPQHF. This chain links TRBV20-1 with TRBJ1-5; D is ambiguous. CDR1 and CDR2 from the germline V gene are DFQATT and SNEGSKA (reference sequence). The CDR3 extends over 14 amino acids. V was pared by 4 bases and J by 2 bases, with 12 bases between.

Many counts were recorded for this clonotype. As DNA, the CDR3 is TGCAGTGCTAGAGATCCGGGATCCCGAAGCACAGATACGCAGTATTTT. Translation: CSARDPGSRSTDTQYF. The chain links TRBV20-1 to TRBJ2-3; the D gene is possibly TRBD2 (5 bases). Germline CDR1 reads DFQATT; CDR2 reads SNEGSKA (reference sequence). The CDR3 runs 16 residues. The V end was cut by 0 bases, the J end by 0 bases, with 13 bases between.

The chain joins TRBV10-2 to TRBJ2-7, with a weak D call TRBD2 (6 bases). CDR3 length equals 12 residues. V was shortened by 3 bases and J by 6 bases, with 9 bases between the two germline ends. CDR1 is WSHSY, CDR2 SAAADI, per germline. The DNA for the CDR3 is TGCGCCAGCAGTGAACTAGCTCGCGAGCAGTACTTC. Protein sequence: CASSELAREQYF.

This clonotype was detected many times. The rearrangement joins TRBV6-1 to TRBJ2-7; D might be TRBD1 (6 bases). Trimming cost V 2 bases and J 8 bases, with 13 bases left between them. Germline V gene sequence: CDR1 MNHNS, CDR2 SASEGT. The length of the CDR3 is 13 residues. Written as DNA, the CDR3 is TGTGCCAGCAGTGAAACAGGGCTTTCCAAGCAGTACTTC. Its translation: CASSETGLSKQYF.

The chain recombines TRBV18 with TRBJ1-1; D is possibly TRBD1 (6 bases). Looked up from germline, CDR1 is KGHSH and CDR2 is LQKENI. This CDR3 comprises 17 residues. With 3 bases removed from V and 2 bases from J, the gap between germline ends came to 19 bases. The CDR3 DNA is TGTGCCAGCTCACCTTCAGGGGTGTTGGGGCCTAACACTGAAGCTTTCTTT. The encoded protein is CASSPSGVLGPNTEAFF.

In this sample, this clonotype turned up many times. V usage is TRBV20-1 and J usage is TRBJ2-7; D call uncertain. The CDR3 covers 12 residues. Germline CDR1 reads DFQATT; CDR2 reads SNEGSKA (reference sequence). V lost 0 bases to trimming and J lost 3 bases, with 6 bases between them. Here the CDR3 DNA reads TGCAGTGCTAGAGATTTTCTCTACGAGCAGTACTTC. Translation gives CSARDFLYEQYF.

This clonotype has at least ten counts. The chain links TRBV2 to TRBJ2-3; D may be TRBD1 (6 bases). Germline loops: CDR1 SNHLY, CDR2 FYNNEI. CDR3 size: 15 residues. Trimming stripped 6 bases from V and 0 bases from J, with 13 bases between. The CDR3 protein is CASRRQASSTDTQYF. The CDR3 region has the DNA TGTGCCAGCAGACGACAGGCGTCAAGCACAGATACGCAGTATTTT.

This clonotype was recorded many times. This chain joins TRBV7-9 and TRBJ2-3; D may match TRBD1 or TRBD2 (5 bases each). This CDR3 has 14 amino acids. Trimming removed 2 bases from V and 2 bases from J, with 8 bases in between. Germline V lookup: CDR1 SEHNR, CDR2 FQNEAQ (reference sequence). The DNA for the CDR3 is TGTGCCAGCAGCTTATCCGGGACCACAGATACGCAGTATTTT. Its protein product is CASSLSGTTDTQYF.

This clonotype has a count of ten or more. J is TRBJ2-1 and V is TRBV28, with TRBD2 matching 10 bases. Germline trimming cut 2 bases from V and 2 bases from J; bases unmatched to any gene: 3. Germline V CDR1 and CDR2: MDHEN, SYDVKM. This CDR3 region has 16 residues. The CDR3 nucleotides read TGTGCCAGCAGTTTACCGAGCGGGAGGGCCTACAATGAGCAGTTCTTC. It encodes CASSLPSGRAYNEQFF. Together with reference TRBV28 and TRBJ2-1, the CDR3 gives the full variable domain: DVKVTQSSRYLVKRTGEKVFLECVQDMDHENMFWYRQDPGLGLRLIYFSYDVKMKEKGDIPEGYSVSREKKERFSLILESASTNQTSMYLCASSLPSGRAYNEQFFGPGTRLTVL.

This clonotype showed up many times. The chain employs TRBV12-3 or TRBV12-4 and TRBJ2-7; no clear D. Trimming cost V 7 bases and J 0 bases, with 13 bases left between them. This CDR3 is 14 amino acids long. The chain's CDR3 is CASTTGPSSYEQYF. CDR3 nucleotides: TGTGCCAGCACAACCGGGCCGAGCTCCTACGAGCAGTACTTC.

In this sample, this clonotype turned up a few times. The chain joins TRBV9 to TRBJ2-7; D may match TRBD1 or TRBD2 (5 bases each). V lost 4 bases and J lost 3, with 20 bases in between. CDR3 length: 16 residues. Germline V CDR1 and CDR2: SGDLS, YYNGEE. The CDR3 loop reads CASSPRDHPNLYEQYF. The CDR3 bases are TGTGCCAGCAGCCCACGGGACCATCCAAATCTCTACGAGCAGTACTTC.

The chain combines TRBV28 with TRBJ1-5; tentatively, D is TRBD1 (6 bases). CDR3 length: 14 amino acids. CDR1 is MDHEN, CDR2 SYDVKM, per germline. Trimming shortened V by 7 bases and J by 6 bases, and 16 bases separated the two germline ends. CDR3 nucleotide sequence: TGTGCCAGCAACCCGTTAGGGGGGTCTCAGCCCCAGCATTTT. The encoded protein is CASNPLGGSQPQHF.

The chain recombines TRBV10-3 with TRBJ1-2; D remains ambiguous. The V gene's germline CDR1 is ENHRY and CDR2 SYGVKD. The CDR3 has 15 residues. The ends were cut back, 3 bases at V and 2 bases at J, with 13 bases in the middle. The CDR3 here is CAISDYRSPNYGYTF. The CDR3 nucleotides read TGTGCCATCAGTGATTACCGCTCGCCGAACTATGGCTACACCTTC.

This clonotype was seen ten or more times. The gene calls are TRBV28 and TRBJ2-3; the match to TRBD1 covers 8 bases. This CDR3 is 14 amino acids long. V was pared by 5 bases and J by 3 bases, with 4 bases of the junction left unmatched. Per the germline V gene, CDR1 is MDHEN and CDR2 is SYDVKM. Written as DNA, the CDR3 is TGTGCCAGCAGTGCCAGGGGGCGGACAGATACGCAGTATTTT. Amino acid sequence: CASSARGRTDTQYF.

This clonotype was picked up many times. The V and J genes are TRBV7-9 and TRBJ2-5; 8 bases agree with TRBD1. The V gene end was trimmed by 8 bases and the J gene end by 2 bases; junction bases not matched to a gene: 4. The germline gives CDR1 SEHNR, CDR2 FQNEAQ (reference sequence). This CDR3 comprises 13 residues. CDR3 sequence: CASQGQGQETQYF. DNA for the CDR3: TGTGCCAGCCAAGGACAGGGTCAAGAGACCCAGTACTTC.

This clonotype has a count of ten or more. The chain recombines TRBV6-6 with TRBJ1-6; TRBD1 agrees at 8 bases. The germline V gene has CDR1 MNHNY and CDR2 SVGAGI (reference sequence). V lost 0 bases to trimming and J lost 9 bases; unmatched junction nucleotides: 7. The CDR3 consists of 16 residues. The CDR3 nucleotides read TGTGCCAGCAGTTACTCGATGCAGGGGGCTAGTTCACCCCTCCACTTT. It codes for CASSYSMQGASSPLHF.

The chain links TRBV7-9 to TRBJ1-2; the D gene is possibly TRBD1 (6 bases). The germline V gene has CDR1 SEHNR and CDR2 FQNEAQ (reference sequence). V was shortened by 5 bases and J by 8 bases, with 24 bases between the two germline ends. The CDR3 totals 16 residues. The CDR3 spells CASSLPLGGGREGYTF. The CDR3 DNA sequence: TGTGCCAGCAGCCTCCCCCTGGGTGGGGGCCGGGAAGGCTACACCTTC.

In this sample, this clonotype turned up many times. The chain recombines TRBV2 with TRBJ1-4, with D possibly matching TRBD1 (5 bases). Deletions cut 7 bases from V and 8 bases from J, with 11 bases between. CDR1 is SNHLY and CDR2 is FYNNEI in the germline V gene. The CDR3 covers 12 residues. CDR3 loop: CASKDWGEKLFF. DNA of the CDR3: TGTGCCAGCAAGGACTGGGGCGAAAAACTGTTTTTT.

Ten or more counts support this clonotype. The chain has TRBV30 and TRBJ2-1, with 7 bases identical to TRBD2. Germline CDR1 is GTSNPN and CDR2 is SVGIG (reference sequence). V gave up 3 bases and J gave up 7 bases; unmatched junction bases: 9. The CDR3 totals 14 residues. CDR3 in amino acids: CAWSKKGLGNEQFF. The CDR3 region has the DNA TGTGCCTGGAGCAAAAAAGGACTAGGGAATGAGCAGTTCTTC.

With respect to this clonotype: A much larger clone sits a single nucleotide away, making a read error possible. This CDR3 reads CASSSRAALTGELVF. CDR3 nucleotides: TGTGCCAGCTCATCTCGGGCAGCCCTAACCGGGGAGCTGGTTTTT. The V and J genes are TRBV18 and TRBJ2-2, with D possibly being TRBD2 (5 bases). The germline CDR1 and CDR2 sequences are KGHSH and LQKENI. CDR3 size: 15 residues.